The 16 T cell receptor beta chains in this list originate from one sample, sequenced in a study of blood T cell repertoires in COVID-19. Measured with immunoSEQ multiplex PCR; TCRdb has only the in-frame clones, and not every one. The sample records over 85,000 clones, about four fifths being singletons. Sequences were obtained from peripheral blood. The receptors derive from a woman between 65 and 79 years old with acute or convalescent COVID-19.

The chain joins TRBV10-1 to TRBJ2-5, with 12 bases fitting TRBD1. From germline, CDR1 is WNHNN and CDR2 SYGVQD (reference sequence). This CDR3 contains 15 residues. Unmatched junction bases numbered 4, after V lost 3 bases and J lost 5 bases. CDR3 coding DNA: TGCGCCAGCAGTGACGGGACAGGGGGCGTTGAGACCCAGTACTTC. Translated, it gives CASSDGTGGVETQYF.

This rearrangement joins TRBV2 to TRBJ1-4; no clear D gene. Deletions cut 6 bases from V and 0 bases from J, with 5 bases between. Germline V gene data show CDR1 as SNHLY and CDR2 as FYNNEI. CDR3 length equals 13 residues. CDR3 region: CASSQSTNEKLFF. CDR3 coding DNA: TGTGCCAGCAGCCAGTCAACTAATGAAAAACTGTTTTTT.

This clone was seen just once. The chain uses TRBV7-9 and TRBJ1-6, with a weak D call TRBD1 (5 bases). This CDR3 comprises 11 residues. Trimming shortened V by 3 bases and J by 14 bases, and 8 bases separated the two germline ends. Germline assignment: CDR1 SEHNR and CDR2 FQNEAQ (reference sequence). The CDR3: CASSFTDTLHF. CDR3 in DNA: TGTGCCAGCAGCTTCACGGACACCCTCCACTTT. The whole variable domain, filled in from reference TRBV7-9 and TRBJ1-6, reads DTGVSQNPRHKITKRGQNVTFRCDPISEHNRLYWYRQTLGQGPEFLTYFQNEAQLEKSRLLSDRFSAERPKGSFSTLEIQRTEQGDSAMYLCASSFTDTLHFGNGTRLTVT.

This clone was seen a handful of times. V usage is TRBV27 and J usage is TRBJ2-6, with D perhaps TRBD1 (5 bases). V dropped 5 bases and J dropped 0 bases, with 8 bases sitting between them. Germline CDR1 is MNHEY and CDR2 is SMNVEV (reference sequence). CDR3 length: 15 residues. CDR3 nucleotide sequence: TGTGCCAGCAGTCCCAGGGTCTCTGGGGCCAACGTCCTGACTTTC. Translated: CASSPRVSGANVLTF. Using reference TRBV27 and TRBJ2-6 for the parts outside the CDR3, the full variable domain is EAQVTQNPRYLITVTGKKLTVTCSQNMNHEYMSWYRQDPGLGLRQIYYSMNVEVTDKGDVPEGYKVSRKEKRNFPLILESPSPNQTSLYFCASSPRVSGANVLTFGAGSRLTVL.

This clone is a singleton in its sample. The J gene is TRBJ1-6, the V gene TRBV7-8, with D possibly TRBD1 on 5 matching bases. Looked up from germline, CDR1 is SGHVS and CDR2 is FQNEAQ. The V and J ends lost 3 bases and 1 base respectively, with 10 bases between them. The CDR3 length is 16 residues. CDR3 sequence: CASSFRVSSYNSPLHF. The CDR3 DNA sequence: TGTGCCAGCAGCTTCAGGGTTTCGTCCTATAATTCACCCCTCCACTTT. Complete variable domain (other parts from reference TRBV7-8 and TRBJ1-6): GAGVSQSPRYKVAKRGQDVALRCDPISGHVSLFWYQQALGQGPEFLTYFQNEAQLDKSGLPSDRFFAERPEGSVSTLKIQRTQQEDSAVYLCASSFRVSSYNSPLHFGNGTRLTVT.

This rearrangement joins TRBV18 to TRBJ1-2, with 7 nucleotides matching TRBD1. V lost 2 bases to trimming and J lost 8 bases; unmatched junction nucleotides: 11. Per germline, CDR1 KGHSH and CDR2 LQKENI. CDR3 length: 15 amino acids. DNA for the CDR3: TGTGCCAGCTCACCAAGACAGGGAGTGAGAGGAGGCTACACCTTC. As protein: CASSPRQGVRGGYTF. The full variable domain, in which reference TRBV18 and TRBJ1-2 provide the parts outside the CDR3, is NAGVMQNPRHLVRRRGQEARLRCSPMKGHSHVYWYRQLPEEGLKFMVYLQKENIIDESGMPKERFSAEFPKEGPSILRIQQVVRGDSAAYFCASSPRQGVRGGYTFGSGTRLTVV.

This chain uses TRBV7-9 with TRBJ1-6; 11 nucleotides agree with TRBD1. Trimming at V came to 5 bases and at J to 0 bases, leaving 9 bases not matched to a gene. Germline lookup yields CDR1 SEHNR and CDR2 FQNEAQ (reference sequence). This CDR3 comprises 19 residues. The CDR3 bases are TGTGCCAGCAGCCGAGGACAGGGGGCAGTGAGCTCCTATAATTCACCCCTCCACTTT. This sequence encodes CASSRGQGAVSSYNSPLHF.

The gene calls are TRBV28 and TRBJ1-1; no clear D gene. Germline V gene lookup returns CDR1 MDHEN and CDR2 SYDVKM. The V and J ends lost 5 bases and 10 bases respectively, with 20 bases between them. The CDR3 has 14 amino acids. CDR3 nucleotide sequence: TGTGCCAGCAGTCCCTTTATGGATACGGCGGGAGCTTTCTTT. It yields the protein CASSPFMDTAGAFF.

The gene calls are TRBV27 and TRBJ2-1; no clear D gene. V lost 0 bases to trimming and J lost 3 bases, with 6 bases between them. Looked up from germline, CDR1 is MNHEY and CDR2 is SMNVEV (reference sequence). This CDR3 has 14 residues. CDR3 in DNA: TGTGCCAGCAGTTTATCGGGCATCTACAATGAGCAGTTCTTC. Protein: CASSLSGIYNEQFF.

In this sample, this clone turned up a few times. The gene calls are TRBV11-3 and TRBJ2-2; D remains ambiguous. This CDR3 has 14 residues. Per the germline V gene, CDR1 is SGHNT and CDR2 is YENEEA. Between the trimmed V and J ends, which lost 7 bases and 1 base, there was a span of 10 bases. In DNA form, the CDR3 reads TGTGCCAGCAAACTTAGTCTGAACACCGGGGAGCTGTTTTTT. Translated: CASKLSLNTGELFF.

This clone came up a few times. This sequence joins TRBV5-6 and TRBJ1-2; the match to TRBD1 covers 8 bases. The CDR3 loop spans 14 amino acids. With V trimmed by 5 bases and J by 4 bases, 7 bases remained unmatched. The germline CDR1 and CDR2 sequences are SGHDT and YYEEEE. The CDR3 DNA reads TGTGCCAGCAGGGCTACAGGGGGAATCTATGGCTACACCTTC. Translation: CASRATGGIYGYTF.

This sequence joins TRBV11-3 and TRBJ1-4; TRBD1 matches 10 bases. After removal of 5 bases from V and 8 bases from J, the junction contained 8 bases not matched to a gene. Germline values: CDR1 SGHNT, CDR2 YENEEA. The CDR3 spans 15 residues. Here the CDR3 reads CASSVSGTGEEKLFF. The CDR3, as DNA: TGTGCCAGCAGCGTATCCGGGACAGGGGAAGAAAAACTGTTTTTT.

Only a few counts were recorded for this clone. This rearrangement joins TRBV5-1 to TRBJ1-1; D perhaps matches TRBD1 (5 bases). Trimming pared 3 bases from V and 8 bases from J, leaving 14 bases between. The CDR3 extends over 13 amino acids. The germline gives CDR1 SGHRS, CDR2 YFSETQ. The CDR3 sequence is CASSWKGSGEAFF. DNA for the CDR3: TGCGCCAGCAGCTGGAAAGGGTCAGGGGAAGCTTTCTTT.

The genes are TRBV5-4 and TRBJ2-5; tentatively, D is TRBD2 (6 bases). Trimming shortened V by 3 bases and J by 5 bases, and 17 bases separated the two germline ends. Germline V gene sequence: CDR1 SGHNT, CDR2 YYREEE (reference sequence). The CDR3 extends over 15 amino acids. DNA for the CDR3: TGTGCCAGCAGCTCGCCTGGGACGAGCGGGGAGACCCAGTACTTC. Protein product: CASSSPGTSGETQYF.

CDR3 sequence (DNA): TGTGCCAGCAGCTTGGCCAGGGTCGGTTCACCCCTCCACTTT. As protein: CASSLARVGSPLHF. The rearrangement links TRBV5-5 to TRBJ1-6; perhaps TRBD1 as D (5 bases). The CDR3 loop spans 14 amino acids. The germline V gene encodes CDR1 SGHKS and CDR2 YYEKEE (reference sequence). V dropped 0 bases and J dropped 9 bases, with 10 bases sitting between them.

V is TRBV28 and J is TRBJ1-3; D ambiguous. V lost 8 bases and J lost 0, with 8 bases in between. This CDR3 contains 13 residues. Germline CDR1 and CDR2: MDHEN and SYDVKM. CDR3 DNA sequence: TGTGCCAGCCTTCTTCCCTCTGGAAACACCATATATTTT. Translation: CASLLPSGNTIYF.